This T cell receptor (beta chain) was observed in a study of cytomegalovirus exposure and HLA in healthy donors. Turning to the study itself: Early released data had around 89 million unique TCRs, all coming from HLA-typed donors. Study-level findings and limits: Cytomegalovirus-associated status was assigned to some 180 TCR beta chains. Later on, a genetic analysis was performed. It linked a missense variant in DCLRE1C with V- and J-gene trimming of TCR beta. What TCR beta sequences reportedly achieved was accurate prediction of HLA-A and HLA-B alleles in most subjects.

Germline V gene data show CDR1 as SGHTA and CDR2 as FQGNSA. This CDR3 is built from 15 residues. After removal of 0 bases from V and 5 bases from J, the junction contained 4 bases not matched to a gene. Primers included in the PCR were 60 Vbeta and 13 Jbeta primers. Profiled with immunoSEQ multiplex PCR; TCRdb holds only in-frame clones, not every one. The sample contains 150,000 or so clones, approximately 80% of which appear only once. This clone was recorded a few times. Its matching antigen is unknown. The sequence derives from a woman between 35 and 50 years old in good health and CMV-seropositive. The sample taken for sequencing was PBMCs. V usage is TRBV7-2 and J usage is TRBJ2-3, with TRBD2 identical over 8 bases. CDR3 sequence reads: CASSLALAGRDTQYF. CDR3 coding DNA: TGTGCCAGCAGCTTAGCATTAGCGGGGCGAGATACGCAGTATTTT. The variable domain in full, completed from reference TRBV7-2 and TRBJ2-3, reads GAGVSQSPSNKVTEKGKDVELRCDPISGHTALYWYRQSLGQGLEFLIYFQGNSAPDKSGLPSDRFSAERTGGSVSTLTIQRTQQEDSAVYLCASSLALAGRDTQYFGPGTRLTVL.